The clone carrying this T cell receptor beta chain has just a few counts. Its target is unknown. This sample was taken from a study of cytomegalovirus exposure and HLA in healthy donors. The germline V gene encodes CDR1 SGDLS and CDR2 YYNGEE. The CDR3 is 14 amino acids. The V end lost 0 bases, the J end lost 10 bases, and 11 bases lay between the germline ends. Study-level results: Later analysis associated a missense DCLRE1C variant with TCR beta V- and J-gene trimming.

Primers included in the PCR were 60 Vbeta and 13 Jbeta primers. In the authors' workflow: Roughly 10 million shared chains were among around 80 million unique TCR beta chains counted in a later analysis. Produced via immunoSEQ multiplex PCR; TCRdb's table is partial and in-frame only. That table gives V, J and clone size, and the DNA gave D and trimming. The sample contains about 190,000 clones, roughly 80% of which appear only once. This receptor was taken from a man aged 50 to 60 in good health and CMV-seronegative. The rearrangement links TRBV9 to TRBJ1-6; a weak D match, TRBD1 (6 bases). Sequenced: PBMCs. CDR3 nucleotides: TGTGCCAGCAGCGTAGGGGGAGGGGGATCACCCCTCCACTTT. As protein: CASSVGGGGSPLHF. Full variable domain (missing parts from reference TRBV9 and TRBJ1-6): DSGVTQTPKHLITATGQRVTLRCSPRSGDLSVYWYQQSLDQGLQFLIQYYNGEERAKGNILERFSAQQFPDLHSELNLSSLELGDSALYFCASSVGGGGSPLHFGNGTRLTVT.